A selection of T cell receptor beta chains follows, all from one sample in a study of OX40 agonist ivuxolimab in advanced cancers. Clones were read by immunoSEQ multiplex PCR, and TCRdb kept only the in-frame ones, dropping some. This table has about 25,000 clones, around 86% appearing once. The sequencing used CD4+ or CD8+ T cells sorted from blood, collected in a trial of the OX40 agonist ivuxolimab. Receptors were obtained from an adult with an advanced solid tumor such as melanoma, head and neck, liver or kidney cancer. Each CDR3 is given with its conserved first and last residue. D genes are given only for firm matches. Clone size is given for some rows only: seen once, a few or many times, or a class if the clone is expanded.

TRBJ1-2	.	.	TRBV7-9	CASSLESVYGYTF	TGTGCCAGCAGCTTAGAGTCGGTCTATGGCTACACCTTC
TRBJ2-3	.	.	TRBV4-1	CASSQAVGSSDTQYF	TGCGCCAGCAGCCAGGCGGTGGGGAGTTCAGATACGCAGTATTTT
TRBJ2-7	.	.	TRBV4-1	CASSQRDRLSYEQYF	TGCGCCAGCAGTCAACGGGACCGACTCTCCTACGAGCAGTACTTC
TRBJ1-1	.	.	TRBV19	CASTENTEAFF	TGTGCCAGTACAGAGAACACTGAAGCTTTCTTT
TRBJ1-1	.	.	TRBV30	CAWRALGETEAFF	TGTGCCTGGAGAGCACTCGGGGAAACTGAAGCTTTCTTT
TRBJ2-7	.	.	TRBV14	CASSYERDNSYEQYF	TGTGCCAGCAGCTACGAGCGGGACAACTCCTACGAGCAGTACTTC
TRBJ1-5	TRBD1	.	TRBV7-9	CASSSQGNQPQHF	TGTGCCAGCAGCTCACAGGGGAATCAGCCCCAGCATTTT
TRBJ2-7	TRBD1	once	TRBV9	CASSVGTASSYEQYF	TGTGCCAGCAGCGTGGGGACAGCAAGCTCCTACGAGCAGTACTTC
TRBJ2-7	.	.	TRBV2	CASGGYRAQSSYEQYF	TGTGCCAGCGGTGGCTACCGGGCACAGAGCTCCTACGAGCAGTACTTC
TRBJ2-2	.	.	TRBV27	CASSRVYGELFF	TGTGCCAGCAGCAGGGTCTACGGGGAGCTGTTTTTT
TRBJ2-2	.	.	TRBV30	CAHEGTGELFF	TGTGCCCACGAAGGCACCGGGGAGCTGTTTTTT
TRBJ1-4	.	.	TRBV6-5	CASSYSMGLYEKLFF	TGTGCCAGCAGTTACTCGATGGGACTTTATGAAAAACTGTTTTTT
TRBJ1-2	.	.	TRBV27	CASSPPGSYGYTF	TGTGCCAGCAGTCCCCCGGGGAGCTATGGCTACACCTTC
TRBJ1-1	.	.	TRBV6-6	CASGNGGTEAFF	TGTGCCAGCGGTAATGGGGGCACTGAAGCTTTCTTT
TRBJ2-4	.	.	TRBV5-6	CASSLAFSQLAKNIQYF	TGTGCCAGCAGCTTGGCCTTCTCCCAACTAGCCAAAAACATTCAGTACTTC
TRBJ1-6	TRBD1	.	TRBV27	CASTGTGNSPLHF	TGTGCCAGTACCGGGACAGGGAATTCACCCCTCCACTTT
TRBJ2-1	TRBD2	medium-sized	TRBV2	CASSENSGSNEQFF	TGTGCCAGCAGTGAAAATAGCGGGAGCAATGAGCAGTTCTTC
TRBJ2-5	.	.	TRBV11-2	CASSLAGLEPQETQYF	TGTGCCAGCAGCTTAGCCGGACTCGAACCACAAGAGACCCAGTACTTC
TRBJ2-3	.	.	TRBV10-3	CAITEGPQDTQYF	TGTGCCATCACTGAGGGACCACAAGATACGCAGTATTTT
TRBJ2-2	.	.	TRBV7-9	CASSLGGSSTGELFF	TGTGCCAGCAGCTTGGGGGGTAGTAGCACCGGGGAGCTGTTTTTT
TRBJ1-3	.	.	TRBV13	CASSSEQSSGNTIYF	TGTGCCAGCAGCAGCGAACAGAGCTCTGGAAACACCATATATTTT
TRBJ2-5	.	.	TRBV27	CASSLYYQETQYF	TGTGCCAGCAGTTTATATTACCAAGAGACCCAGTACTTC
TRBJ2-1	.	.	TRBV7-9	CASSLAGSYNEQFF	TGTGCCAGCAGCTTAGCGGGTTCCTACAATGAGCAGTTCTTC
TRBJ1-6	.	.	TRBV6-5	CASSQDGTYNSPLHF	TGTGCCAGCTCCCAGGACGGTACCTATAATTCACCCCTCCACTTT
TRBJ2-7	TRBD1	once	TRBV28	CASGAGTGAYEQYF	TGTGCCAGCGGTGCCGGGACAGGGGCCTACGAGCAGTACTTC
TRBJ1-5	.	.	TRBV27	CASSPNSNQPQHF	TGTGCCAGCAGTCCCAATAGCAATCAGCCCCAGCATTTT
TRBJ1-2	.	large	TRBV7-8	CASSERTARWSVGYTF	TGTGCCAGCAGCGAACGGACAGCCCGCTGGTCGGTTGGCTACACCTTC
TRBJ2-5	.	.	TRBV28	CASSFLTEQQETQYF	TGTGCCAGCAGTTTTTTGACGGAGCAGCAAGAGACCCAGTACTTC
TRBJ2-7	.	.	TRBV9	CASSPGVGYEQYF	TGTGCCAGCAGCCCCGGCGTGGGGTACGAGCAGTACTTC
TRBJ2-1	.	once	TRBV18	CASSPPAADEQFF	TGTGCCAGCTCACCACCCGCAGCCGATGAGCAGTTCTTC
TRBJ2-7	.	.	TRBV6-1	CASLQGYEQYF	TGTGCCAGCCTCCAGGGATACGAGCAGTACTTC